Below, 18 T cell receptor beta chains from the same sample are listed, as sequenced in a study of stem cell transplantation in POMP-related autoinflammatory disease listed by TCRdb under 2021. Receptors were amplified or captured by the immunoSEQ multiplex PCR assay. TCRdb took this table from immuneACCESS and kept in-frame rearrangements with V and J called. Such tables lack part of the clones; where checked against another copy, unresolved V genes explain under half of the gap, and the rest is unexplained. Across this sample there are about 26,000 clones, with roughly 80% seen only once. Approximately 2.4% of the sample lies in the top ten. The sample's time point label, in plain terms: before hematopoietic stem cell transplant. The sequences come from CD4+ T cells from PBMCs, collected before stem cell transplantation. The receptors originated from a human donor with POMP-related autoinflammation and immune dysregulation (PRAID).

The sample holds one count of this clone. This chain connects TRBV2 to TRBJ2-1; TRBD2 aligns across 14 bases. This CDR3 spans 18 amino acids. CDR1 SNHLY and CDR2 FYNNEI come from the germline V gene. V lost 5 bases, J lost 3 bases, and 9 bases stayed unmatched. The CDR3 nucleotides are TGTGCCAGCAGTCCCACGGGACTAGCGGGGGATTACTACAATGAGCAGTTCTTC. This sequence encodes CASSPTGLAGDYYNEQFF.

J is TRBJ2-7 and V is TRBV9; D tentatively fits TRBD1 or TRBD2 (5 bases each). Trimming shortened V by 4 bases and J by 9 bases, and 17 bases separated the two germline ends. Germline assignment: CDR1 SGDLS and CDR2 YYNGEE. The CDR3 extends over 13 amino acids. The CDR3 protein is CASSPPYGDGQYF. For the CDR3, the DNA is TGTGCCAGCAGCCCACCTTATGGGGACGGGCAGTACTTC.

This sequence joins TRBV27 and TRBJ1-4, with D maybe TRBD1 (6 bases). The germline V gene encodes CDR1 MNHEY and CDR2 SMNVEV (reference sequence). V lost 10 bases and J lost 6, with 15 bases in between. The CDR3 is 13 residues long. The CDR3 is CATRGGRDEKLFF. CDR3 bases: TGTGCCACCCGAGGGGGGCGGGATGAAAAACTGTTTTTT.

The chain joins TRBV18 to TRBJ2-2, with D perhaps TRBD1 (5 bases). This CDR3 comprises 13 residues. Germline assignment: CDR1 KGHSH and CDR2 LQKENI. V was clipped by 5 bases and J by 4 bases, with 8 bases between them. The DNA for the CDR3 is TGTGCCAGCTCAAAAACAGGCACCGGGGAGCTGTTTTTT. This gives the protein CASSKTGTGELFF.

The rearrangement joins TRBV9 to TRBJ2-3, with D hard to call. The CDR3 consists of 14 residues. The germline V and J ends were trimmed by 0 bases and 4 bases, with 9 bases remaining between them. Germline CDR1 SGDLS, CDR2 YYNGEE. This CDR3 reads CASSVGELSDTQYF. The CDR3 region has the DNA TGTGCCAGCAGCGTAGGCGAGCTTTCAGATACGCAGTATTTT. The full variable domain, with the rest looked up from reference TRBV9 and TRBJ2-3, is DSGVTQTPKHLITATGQRVTLRCSPRSGDLSVYWYQQSLDQGLQFLIQYYNGEERAKGNILERFSAQQFPDLHSELNLSSLELGDSALYFCASSVGELSDTQYFGPGTRLTVL.

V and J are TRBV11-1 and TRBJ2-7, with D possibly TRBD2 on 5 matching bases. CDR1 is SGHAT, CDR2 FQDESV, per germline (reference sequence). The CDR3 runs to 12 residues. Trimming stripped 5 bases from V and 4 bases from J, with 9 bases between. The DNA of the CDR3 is TGTGCCAGCAGCCCTAGCCGTTACGAGCAGTACTTC. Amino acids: CASSPSRYEQYF. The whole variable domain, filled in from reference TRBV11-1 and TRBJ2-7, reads EAEVAQSPRYKITEKSQAVAFWCDPISGHATLYWYRQILGQGPELLVQFQDESVVDDSQLPKDRFSAERLKGVDSTLKIQPAELGDSAMYLCASSPSRYEQYFGPGTRLTVT.

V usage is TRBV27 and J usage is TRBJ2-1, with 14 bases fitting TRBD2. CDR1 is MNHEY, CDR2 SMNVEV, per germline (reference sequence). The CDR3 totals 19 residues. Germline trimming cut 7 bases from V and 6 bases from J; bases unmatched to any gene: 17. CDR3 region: CASNRSPGTSGGGSNEQFF. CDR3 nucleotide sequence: TGTGCCAGCAACCGATCGCCCGGGACTAGCGGGGGTGGAAGCAATGAGCAGTTCTTC.

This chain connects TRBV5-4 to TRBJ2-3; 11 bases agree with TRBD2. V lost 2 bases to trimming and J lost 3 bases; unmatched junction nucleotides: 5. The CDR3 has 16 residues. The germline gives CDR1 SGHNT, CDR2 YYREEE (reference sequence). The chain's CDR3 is CASSLLLAGVTDTQYF. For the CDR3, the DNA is TGTGCCAGCAGCTTATTACTAGCGGGGGTTACAGATACGCAGTATTTT.

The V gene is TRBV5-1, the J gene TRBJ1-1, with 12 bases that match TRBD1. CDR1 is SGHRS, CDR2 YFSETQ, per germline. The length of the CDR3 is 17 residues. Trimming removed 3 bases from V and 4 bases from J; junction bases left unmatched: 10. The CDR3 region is CASSWGGGTGGSTEAFF. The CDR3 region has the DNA TGCGCCAGCAGCTGGGGAGGTGGGACAGGGGGCTCCACTGAAGCTTTCTTT.

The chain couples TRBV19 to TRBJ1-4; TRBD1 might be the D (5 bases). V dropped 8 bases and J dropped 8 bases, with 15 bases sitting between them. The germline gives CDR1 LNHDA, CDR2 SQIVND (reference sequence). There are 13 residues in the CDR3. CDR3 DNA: TGTGCCAGTGCCGGGACCCGGGGCGAAAAACTGTTTTTT. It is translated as CASAGTRGEKLFF.

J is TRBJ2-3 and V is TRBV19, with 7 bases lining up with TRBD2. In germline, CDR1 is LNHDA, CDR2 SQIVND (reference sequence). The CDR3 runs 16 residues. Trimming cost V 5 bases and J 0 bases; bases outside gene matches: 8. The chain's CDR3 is CASSSASGFSTDTQYF. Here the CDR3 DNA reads TGTGCCAGTAGTTCAGCTAGCGGATTTAGCACAGATACGCAGTATTTT.

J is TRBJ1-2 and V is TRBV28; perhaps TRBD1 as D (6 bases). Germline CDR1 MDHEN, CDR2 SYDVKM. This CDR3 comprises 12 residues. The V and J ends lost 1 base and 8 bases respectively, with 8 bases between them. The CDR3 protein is CASSLSGGGYTF. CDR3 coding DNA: TGTGCCAGCAGTTTATCCGGGGGCGGCTACACCTTC.

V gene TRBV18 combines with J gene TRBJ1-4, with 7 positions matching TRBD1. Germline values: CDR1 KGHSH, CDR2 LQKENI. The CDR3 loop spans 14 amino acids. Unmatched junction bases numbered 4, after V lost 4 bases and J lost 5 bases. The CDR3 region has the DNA TGTGCCAGCTCACGACAGGGCAGGAATGAAAAACTGTTTTTT. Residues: CASSRQGRNEKLFF.

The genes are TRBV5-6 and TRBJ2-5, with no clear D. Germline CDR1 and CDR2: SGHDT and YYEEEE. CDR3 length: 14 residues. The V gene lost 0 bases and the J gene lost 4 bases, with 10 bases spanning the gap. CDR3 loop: CASSLGVLGETQYF. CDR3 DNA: TGTGCCAGCAGCTTGGGCGTGTTAGGAGAGACCCAGTACTTC.

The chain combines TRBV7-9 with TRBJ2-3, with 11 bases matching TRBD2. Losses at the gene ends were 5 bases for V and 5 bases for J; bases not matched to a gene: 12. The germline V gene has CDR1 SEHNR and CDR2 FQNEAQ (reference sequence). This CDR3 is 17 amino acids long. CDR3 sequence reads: CASSPSMLAGGRDTQYF. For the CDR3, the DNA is TGTGCCAGCAGCCCCTCCATGTTAGCGGGGGGGCGAGATACGCAGTATTTT.

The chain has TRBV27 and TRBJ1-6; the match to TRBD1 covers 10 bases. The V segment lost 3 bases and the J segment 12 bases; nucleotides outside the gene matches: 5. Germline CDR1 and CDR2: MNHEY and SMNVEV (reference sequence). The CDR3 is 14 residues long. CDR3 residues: CASSFGTGERPLHF. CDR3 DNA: TGTGCCAGCAGTTTCGGGACAGGGGAGAGACCCCTCCACTTT.

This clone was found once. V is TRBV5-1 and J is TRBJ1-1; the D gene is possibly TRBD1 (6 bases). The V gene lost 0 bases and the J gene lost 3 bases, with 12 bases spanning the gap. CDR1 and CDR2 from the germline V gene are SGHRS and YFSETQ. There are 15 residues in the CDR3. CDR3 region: CASSLASGAHTEAFF. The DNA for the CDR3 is TGCGCCAGCAGCTTGGCGTCAGGGGCGCACACTGAAGCTTTCTTT. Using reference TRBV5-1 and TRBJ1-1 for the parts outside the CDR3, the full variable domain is KAGVTQTPRYLIKTRGQQVTLSCSPISGHRSVSWYQQTPGQGLQFLFEYFSETQRNKGNFPGRFSGRQFSNSRSEMNVSTLELGDSALYLCASSLASGAHTEAFFGQGTRLTVV.

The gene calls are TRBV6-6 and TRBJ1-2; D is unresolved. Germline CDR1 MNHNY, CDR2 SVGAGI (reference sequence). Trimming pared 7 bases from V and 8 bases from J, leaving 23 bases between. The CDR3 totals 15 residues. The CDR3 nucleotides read TGTGCCAGCACGGACTTCGGGGTGCCCTCCTACGGCTACACCTTC. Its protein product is CASTDFGVPSYGYTF.